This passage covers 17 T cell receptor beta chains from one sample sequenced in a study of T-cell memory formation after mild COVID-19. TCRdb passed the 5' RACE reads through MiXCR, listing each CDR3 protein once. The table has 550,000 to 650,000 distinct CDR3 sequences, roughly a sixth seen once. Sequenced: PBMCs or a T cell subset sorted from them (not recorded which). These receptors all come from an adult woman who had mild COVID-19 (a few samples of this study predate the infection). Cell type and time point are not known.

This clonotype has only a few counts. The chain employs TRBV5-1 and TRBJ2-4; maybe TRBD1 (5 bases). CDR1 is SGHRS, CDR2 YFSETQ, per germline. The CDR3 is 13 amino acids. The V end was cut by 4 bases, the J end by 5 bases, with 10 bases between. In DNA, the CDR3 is TGCGCCAGCAGCCCCGACAGCGAAAACATTCAGTACTTC. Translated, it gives CASSPDSENIQYF.

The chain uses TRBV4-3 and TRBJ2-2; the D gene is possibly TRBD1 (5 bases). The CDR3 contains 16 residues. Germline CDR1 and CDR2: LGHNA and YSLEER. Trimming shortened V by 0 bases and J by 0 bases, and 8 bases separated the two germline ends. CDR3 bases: TGCGCCAGCAGCCAAGAGGTAGGGGCGAACACCGGGGAGCTGTTTTTT. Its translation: CASSQEVGANTGELFF.

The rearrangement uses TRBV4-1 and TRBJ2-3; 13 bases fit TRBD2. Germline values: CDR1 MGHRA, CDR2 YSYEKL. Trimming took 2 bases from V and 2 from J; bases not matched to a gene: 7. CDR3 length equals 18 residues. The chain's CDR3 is CASSQIWTSGGITDTQYF. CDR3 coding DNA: TGCGCCAGCAGCCAAATCTGGACTAGCGGGGGAATCACAGATACGCAGTATTTT.

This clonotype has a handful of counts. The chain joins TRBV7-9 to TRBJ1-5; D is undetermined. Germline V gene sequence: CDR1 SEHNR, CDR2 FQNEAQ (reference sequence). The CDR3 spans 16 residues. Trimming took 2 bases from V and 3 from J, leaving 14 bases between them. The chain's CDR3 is CASSLSTPADNQPQHF. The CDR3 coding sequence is TGTGCCAGCAGCTTATCAACCCCAGCGGACAATCAGCCCCAGCATTTT.

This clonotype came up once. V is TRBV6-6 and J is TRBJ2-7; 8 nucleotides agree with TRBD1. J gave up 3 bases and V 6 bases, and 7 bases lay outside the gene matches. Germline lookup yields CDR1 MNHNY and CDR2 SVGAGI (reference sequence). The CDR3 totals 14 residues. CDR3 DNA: TGTGCCAGCAGCCACCGACAGGGGATCTACGAGCAGTACTTC. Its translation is CASSHRQGIYEQYF.

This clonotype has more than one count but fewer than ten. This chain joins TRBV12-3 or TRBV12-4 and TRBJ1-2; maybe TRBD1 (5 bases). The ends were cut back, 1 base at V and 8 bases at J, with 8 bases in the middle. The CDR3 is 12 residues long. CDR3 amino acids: CASSLEGVGYTF. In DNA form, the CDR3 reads TGTGCCAGCAGTTTAGAAGGGGTAGGCTACACCTTC.

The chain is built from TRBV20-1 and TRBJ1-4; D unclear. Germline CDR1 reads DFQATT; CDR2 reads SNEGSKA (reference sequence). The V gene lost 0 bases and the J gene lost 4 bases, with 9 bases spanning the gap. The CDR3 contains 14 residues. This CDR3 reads CSARDYQLNEKLFF. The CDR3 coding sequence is TGCAGTGCTAGAGATTACCAGCTTAATGAAAAACTGTTTTTT.

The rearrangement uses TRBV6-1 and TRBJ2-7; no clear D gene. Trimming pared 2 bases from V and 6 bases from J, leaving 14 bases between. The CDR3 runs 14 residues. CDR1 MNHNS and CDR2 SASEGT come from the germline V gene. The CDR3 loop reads CASSERVAIGEQYF. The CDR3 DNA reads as TGTGCCAGCAGTGAAAGGGTGGCCATTGGCGAGCAGTACTTC.

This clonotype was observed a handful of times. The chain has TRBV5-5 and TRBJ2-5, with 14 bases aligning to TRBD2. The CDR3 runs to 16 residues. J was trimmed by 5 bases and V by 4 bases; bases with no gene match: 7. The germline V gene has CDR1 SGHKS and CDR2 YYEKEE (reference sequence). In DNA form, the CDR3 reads TGTGCCAGCAGCCCAGGGACTAGCGGGAGTTATGAGACCCAGTACTTC. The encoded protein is CASSPGTSGSYETQYF.

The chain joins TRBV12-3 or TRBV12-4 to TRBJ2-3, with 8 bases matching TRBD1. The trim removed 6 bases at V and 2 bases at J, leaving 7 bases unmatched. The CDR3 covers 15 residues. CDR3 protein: CASSYTGGDTDTQYF. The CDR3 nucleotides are TGTGCCAGCAGCTATACAGGGGGAGACACAGATACGCAGTATTTT.

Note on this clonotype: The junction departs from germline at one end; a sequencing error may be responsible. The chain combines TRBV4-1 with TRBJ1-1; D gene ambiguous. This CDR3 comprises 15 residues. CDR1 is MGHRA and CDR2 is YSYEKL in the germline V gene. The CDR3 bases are TGCGCCAGCAGCCAAGGGCTAATCGGTCGGGGTGAAGATTTCTTT. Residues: CASSQGLIGRGEDFF.

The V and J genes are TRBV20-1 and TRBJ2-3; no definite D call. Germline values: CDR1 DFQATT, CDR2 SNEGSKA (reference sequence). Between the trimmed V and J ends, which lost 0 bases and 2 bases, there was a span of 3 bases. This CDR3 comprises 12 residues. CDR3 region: CSAREDTDTQYF. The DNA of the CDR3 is TGCAGTGCTAGAGAGGACACAGATACGCAGTATTTT.

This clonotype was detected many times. CDR3 DNA: TGCGCCAGCAGCTTGGAGGCAGCTGCCCGACTCTACTTC. Translation gives CASSLEAAARLYF. V usage is TRBV5-1 and J usage is TRBJ2-7; D gene ambiguous. Germline V CDR1 and CDR2: SGHRS, YFSETQ. Deletions cut 0 bases from V and 13 bases from J, with 17 bases between. CDR3 length: 13 amino acids.

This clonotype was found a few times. As DNA, the CDR3 is TGTGCCAGCAGCCATGAGGCAGGGGCGGACTATGGCTACACCTTC. Protein sequence: CASSHEAGADYGYTF. The chain carries TRBV4-2 and TRBJ1-2, with a tentative D call TRBD1 (6 bases). The germline V and J ends were trimmed by 3 bases and 3 bases, with 14 bases remaining between them. CDR1 LGHNA and CDR2 YNFKEQ come from the germline V gene. The length of the CDR3 is 15 residues.

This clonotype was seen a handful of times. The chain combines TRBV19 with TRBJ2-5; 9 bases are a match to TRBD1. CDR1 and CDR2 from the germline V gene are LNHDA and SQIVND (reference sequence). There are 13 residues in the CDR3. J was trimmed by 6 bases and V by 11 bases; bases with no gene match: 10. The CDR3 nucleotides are TGTGCCGCCTCGGGGACAGGGCGGAAGACCCAGTACTTC. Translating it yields CAASGTGRKTQYF.

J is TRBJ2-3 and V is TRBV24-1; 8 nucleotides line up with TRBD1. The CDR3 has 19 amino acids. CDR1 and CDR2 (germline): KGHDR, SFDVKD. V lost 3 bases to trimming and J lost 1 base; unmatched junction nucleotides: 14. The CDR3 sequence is CATSDPGQGALLGTDTQYF. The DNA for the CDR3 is TGTGCCACCAGTGATCCTGGACAGGGAGCCCTATTGGGCACAGATACGCAGTATTTT.

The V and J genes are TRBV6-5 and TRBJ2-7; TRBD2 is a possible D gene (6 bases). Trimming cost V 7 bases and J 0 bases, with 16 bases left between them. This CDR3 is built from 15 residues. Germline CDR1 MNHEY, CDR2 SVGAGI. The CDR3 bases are TGTGCCAGCAAAACCGGGACTTCCAACTCCTACGAGCAGTACTTC. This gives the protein CASKTGTSNSYEQYF.